This T cell receptor (beta chain) was sequenced during a study of cytomegalovirus exposure and HLA in healthy donors. The study's findings and limits: What a later analysis showed was that several of the most significant clusters appeared linked to common viral pathogens. Researchers reported in a later analysis that a missense DCLRE1C variant was tied to TCR beta V- and J-gene trimming. It was assumed in the presence/absence analyses that sequencing depth was roughly uniform across donors. When a later analysis compared HLA-associated TCR beta chains with equally common others, the HLA-associated chains turned out to be more clonally expanded and to have lower generation probabilities.

This clone occurred once. What it binds is unknown. Mismatch with germline at one junction end may stem from a read error. Germline V gene lookup returns CDR1 SEHNR and CDR2 FQNEAQ (reference sequence). This CDR3 comprises 13 residues. Primers: 60 Vbeta forward and 13 Jbeta reverse. The table came from immunoSEQ multiplex PCR; TCRdb's copy has only in-frame clones and leaves some out. The data show more than 110,000 clones, 80% seen once. The TCR was taken from a male donor in good health and CMV-seropositive. Source material: PBMCs. The chain joins TRBV7-9 to TRBJ2-7; D perhaps matches TRBD2 (5 bases). The CDR3 loop reads CASSSTDPKLEDF. CDR3 nucleotide sequence: TGTGCCAGCAGCTCCACGGACCCCAAATTGGAGGACTTC.